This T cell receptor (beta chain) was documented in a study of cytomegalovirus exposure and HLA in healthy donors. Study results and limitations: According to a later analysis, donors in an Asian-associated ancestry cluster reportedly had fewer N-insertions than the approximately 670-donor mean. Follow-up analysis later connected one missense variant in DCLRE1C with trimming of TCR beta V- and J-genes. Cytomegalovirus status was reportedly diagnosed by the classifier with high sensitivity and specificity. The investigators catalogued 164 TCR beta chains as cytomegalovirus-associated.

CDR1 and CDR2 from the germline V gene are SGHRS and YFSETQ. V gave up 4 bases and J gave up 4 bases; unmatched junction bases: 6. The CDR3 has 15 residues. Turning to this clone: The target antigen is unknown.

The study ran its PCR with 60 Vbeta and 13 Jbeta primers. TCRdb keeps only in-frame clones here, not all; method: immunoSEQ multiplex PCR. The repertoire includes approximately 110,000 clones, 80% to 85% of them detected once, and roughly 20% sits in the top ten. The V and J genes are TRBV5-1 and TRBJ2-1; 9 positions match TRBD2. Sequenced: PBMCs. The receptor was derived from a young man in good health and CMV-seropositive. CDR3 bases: TGCGCCAGCAGCGAGCGGGAGGTGCGGTACAATGAGCAGTTCTTC. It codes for CASSEREVRYNEQFF.